The 28 T cell receptor beta chains below were found in one sample sequenced in a study of blood T cell repertoires in COVID-19. The data were produced by immunoSEQ multiplex PCR, yet TCRdb's version contains in-frame clones alone and is incomplete. This sample carries around 310,000 clones, around 89% of them seen once, and the ten largest clones take roughly a tenth. Source material: PBMCs or T cells enriched from blood (not recorded which). The origin of the receptors is a woman aged 40 to 55 who had recovered from COVID-19.

V is TRBV7-3 and J is TRBJ1-4, with 7 bases matching TRBD1. This CDR3 has 18 amino acids. Germline CDR1 reads SGHTA; CDR2 reads FQGTGA. V shed 1 base, J shed 3 bases, and the junction held 11 bases outside the gene matches. For the CDR3, the DNA is TGTGCCAGCAGCTTAAAGACGGCGGGGACAGCCTCTAATGAAAAACTGTTTTTT. Amino acids: CASSLKTAGTASNEKLFF.

V is TRBV7-3 and J is TRBJ2-1; 13 nucleotides agree with TRBD2. This CDR3 region has 16 residues. V gave up 1 base and J gave up 8 bases; unmatched junction bases: 5. The germline gives CDR1 SGHTA, CDR2 FQGTGA. The DNA for the CDR3 is TGTGCCAGCAGCTTAAGTGGGACTAGCGGGAACCATGAGCAGTTCTTC. Translated, it gives CASSLSGTSGNHEQFF.

The gene calls are TRBV5-1 and TRBJ2-5; the match to TRBD2 covers 12 bases. Germline V gene lookup returns CDR1 SGHRS and CDR2 YFSETQ. The CDR3 runs 17 residues. With V trimmed by 4 bases and J by 5 bases, 12 bases remained unmatched. CDR3 residues: CASSDSLAGGPWETQYF. In DNA, the CDR3 is TGCGCCAGCAGCGATAGCCTAGCGGGAGGGCCTTGGGAGACCCAGTACTTC. Combining the CDR3 with reference TRBV5-1 and TRBJ2-5 gives the whole variable domain KAGVTQTPRYLIKTRGQQVTLSCSPISGHRSVSWYQQTPGQGLQFLFEYFSETQRNKGNFPGRFSGRQFSNSRSEMNVSTLELGDSALYLCASSDSLAGGPWETQYFGPGTRLLVL.

This chain links TRBV28 with TRBJ2-5; D remains ambiguous. Germline V gene sequence: CDR1 MDHEN, CDR2 SYDVKM. Trimming stripped 3 bases from V and 5 bases from J, with 16 bases between. CDR3 length: 15 residues. The CDR3, as DNA: TGTGCCAGCAGTTTCAGCTTCCCGGGTGGGGAGACCCAGTACTTC. Protein: CASSFSFPGGETQYF.

The rearrangement uses TRBV2 and TRBJ2-3; D is perhaps TRBD2 (7 bases). Germline values: CDR1 SNHLY, CDR2 FYNNEI. This CDR3 has 15 amino acids. The ends were cut back, 3 bases at V and 3 bases at J, with 13 bases in the middle. The CDR3 is CASSELQGLTDTQYF. CDR3 bases: TGTGCCAGCAGTGAGTTACAGGGACTAACAGATACGCAGTATTTT.

This chain links TRBV19 with TRBJ1-6; 9 bases are a match to TRBD1. The CDR3 length is 14 residues. The ends lost 5 bases at V and 13 bases at J; junction bases unmatched: 9. The germline CDR1 and CDR2 sequences are LNHDA and SQIVND (reference sequence). The CDR3 is CASSSGTGFWPLHF. CDR3 DNA sequence: TGTGCCAGTAGTTCCGGGACAGGGTTCTGGCCCCTCCACTTT.

This chain joins TRBV7-2 and TRBJ1-1, with a tentative D call TRBD1 (5 bases). V shed 4 bases and J shed 1 base, with 7 bases lying between them. The CDR3 sequence is 13 residues long. Germline loops: CDR1 SGHTA, CDR2 FQGNSA. The CDR3 DNA reads as TGTGCCAGCAGCTGGGGGGGGAACACTGAAGCTTTCTTT. Residues: CASSWGGNTEAFF. Variable domain in full (rest from reference TRBV7-2 and TRBJ1-1): GAGVSQSPSNKVTEKGKDVELRCDPISGHTALYWYRQSLGQGLEFLIYFQGNSAPDKSGLPSDRFSAERTGGSVSTLTIQRTQQEDSAVYLCASSWGGNTEAFFGQGTRLTVV.

This clone was seen once. The V and J genes are TRBV6-2 or TRBV6-3 and TRBJ1-1, with TRBD1 matching over 9 bases. With V trimmed by 5 bases and J by 11 bases, 3 bases remained unmatched. CDR3 size: 11 residues. Germline CDR1 reads MNHEY; CDR2 reads SVGEGT. For the CDR3, the DNA is TGTGCCAGCAGTGATGGACAGGGGGCTTTCTTT. Translation gives CASSDGQGAFF.

The chain joins TRBV7-3 to TRBJ2-3; TRBD1 might be the D (5 bases). Trimming shortened V by 4 bases and J by 5 bases, and 16 bases separated the two germline ends. CDR3 length: 15 amino acids. CDR1 and CDR2 (germline): SGHTA, FQGTGA. CDR3 DNA sequence: TGTGCCAGCAGCTCCTCGCTGGGGCAGGTAGATACGCAGTATTTT. It encodes CASSSSLGQVDTQYF. Supplemented by reference TRBV7-3 and TRBJ2-3, the full variable domain reads GAGVSQTPSNKVTEKGKYVELRCDPISGHTALYWYRQSLGQGPEFLIYFQGTGAADDSGLPNDRFFAVRPEGSVSTLKIQRTERGDSAVYLCASSSSLGQVDTQYFGPGTRLTVL.

The rearrangement joins TRBV19 to TRBJ2-7; 8 nucleotides align to TRBD2. Germline values: CDR1 LNHDA, CDR2 SQIVND (reference sequence). This CDR3 region has 14 residues. V gave up 9 bases and J gave up 4 bases; unmatched junction bases: 11. The CDR3 coding sequence is TGTGCCAGCTCCCCCGGGAGGGAGACTTACGAGCAGTACTTC. It encodes CASSPGRETYEQYF.

This clone was observed a handful of times. The rearrangement joins TRBV3-1 (or the pseudogene TRBV3-2) to TRBJ2-3; 8 bases align to TRBD1. V lost 4 bases and J lost 7; bases outside the gene matches: 7. The CDR3 totals 14 residues. The germline V gene encodes CDR1 LGHDT and CDR2 YNNKEL (reference sequence). CDR3 sequence reads: CASSRTGTNYTQYF. CDR3 nucleotide sequence: TGTGCCAGCAGCCGGACAGGGACAAATTATACGCAGTATTTT.

The chain is built from TRBV6-2 or TRBV6-3 and TRBJ2-7; D gene unclear. CDR1 is MNHEY, CDR2 SVGEGT, per germline. The CDR3 sequence is 14 residues long. Trimming took off 4 bases at V and 2 bases at J, with 12 bases between the two ends. CDR3 DNA sequence: TGTGCCAGCAGTTCCCTCTTTTCCCCCTACGAGCAGTACTTC. This gives the protein CASSSLFSPYEQYF.

CDR3 region: CASSPPQGPNIQYF. The DNA for the CDR3 is TGTGCCAGCTCACCACCACAGGGCCCAAACATTCAGTACTTC. This chain links TRBV18 with TRBJ2-4; D is possibly TRBD1 (6 bases). Deletions cut 0 bases from V and 6 bases from J, with 9 bases between. CDR3 length: 14 amino acids. Per the germline V gene, CDR1 is KGHSH and CDR2 is LQKENI.

The chain has TRBV27 and TRBJ2-7, with TRBD2 matching 9 bases. Trimming took 0 bases from V and 3 from J; bases not matched to a gene: 18. The CDR3 covers 20 residues. CDR1 is MNHEY, CDR2 SMNVEV, per germline (reference sequence). The CDR3 spells CASSLSYSGGRALEDYEQYF. Here the CDR3 DNA reads TGTGCCAGCAGTTTATCGTACTCCGGCGGGAGGGCCCTCGAGGACTACGAGCAGTACTTC.

This chain connects TRBV14 to TRBJ2-2, with 7 bases identical to TRBD2. Germline V gene lookup returns CDR1 SGHDN and CDR2 FVKESK. After removal of 1 base from V and 0 bases from J, the junction contained 5 bases not matched to a gene. This CDR3 is 17 amino acids long. The CDR3 DNA is TGTGCCAGCAGCCAAGGAGGACTAGTCCCGAACACCGGGGAGCTGTTTTTT. It yields the protein CASSQGGLVPNTGELFF.

The chain recombines TRBV19 with TRBJ2-1; D might be TRBD1 (5 bases). Germline-derived CDR1 and CDR2 are LNHDA and SQIVND (reference sequence). Trimming took off 1 base at V and 4 bases at J, with 8 bases between the two ends. The CDR3 runs 14 residues. This CDR3 is CASSIGQLYNEQFF. In DNA, the CDR3 is TGTGCCAGTAGTATAGGACAGCTGTACAATGAGCAGTTCTTC.

The chain has TRBV6-1 and TRBJ1-1; TRBD1 agrees at 8 bases. Unmatched junction bases numbered 3, after V lost 3 bases and J lost 6 bases. Germline values: CDR1 MNHNS, CDR2 SASEGT. The CDR3 sequence is 13 residues long. Here the CDR3 reads CASSETGDAEAFF. As DNA, the CDR3 is TGTGCCAGCAGTGAGACAGGGGACGCTGAAGCTTTCTTT.

The chain carries TRBV5-1 and TRBJ1-3; D not certain. V gave up 3 bases and J gave up 6 bases, with 13 bases separating them. The CDR3 contains 14 residues. Germline V gene sequence: CDR1 SGHRS, CDR2 YFSETQ. The CDR3 here is CASSWLGSANTIYF. As DNA, the CDR3 is TGCGCCAGCAGCTGGCTGGGCTCGGCAAACACCATATATTTT.

The chain links TRBV7-6 to TRBJ2-1, with TRBD2 matching 14 bases. Germline V lookup: CDR1 SGHVS, CDR2 FNYEAQ. The CDR3 is 15 amino acids. Unmatched junction bases numbered 6, after V lost 5 bases and J lost 9 bases. CDR3 nucleotides: TGTGCCAGCAGCCACCCGGGACTAGCGGGGGCTGAGCAGTTCTTC. Translation gives CASSHPGLAGAEQFF.

The V call is TRBV2, the J call TRBJ2-5, with 12 bases aligning to TRBD1. There are 15 residues in the CDR3. V shed 4 bases, J shed 5 bases, and the junction held 5 bases outside the gene matches. The germline gives CDR1 SNHLY, CDR2 FYNNEI. CDR3 nucleotide sequence: TGTGCCAGCAGTGGGGGACAGGGGGCTGGGGAGACCCAGTACTTC. Protein: CASSGGQGAGETQYF.

This clone came up a few times. The rearrangement uses TRBV19 and TRBJ2-1, with D maybe TRBD1 (6 bases). Germline CDR1 is LNHDA and CDR2 is SQIVND (reference sequence). The CDR3 length is 13 residues. Trimming removed 7 bases from V and 6 bases from J, with 13 bases in between. CDR3 residues: CASTGQTINEQFF. The CDR3 region has the DNA TGTGCCAGTACCGGACAGACCATCAATGAGCAGTTCTTC.

This sequence joins TRBV4-2 and TRBJ2-2; 10 bases fit TRBD2. CDR1 and CDR2 (germline): LGHNA, YNFKEQ. With V trimmed by 0 bases and J by 5 bases, 6 bases remained unmatched. The CDR3 runs to 17 residues. Here the CDR3 reads CASSQEVLAGRTGELFF. The CDR3 nucleotides read TGTGCCAGCAGCCAAGAAGTACTAGCGGGAAGAACCGGGGAGCTGTTTTTT.

The chain couples TRBV15 to TRBJ2-7; a possible D gene is TRBD2 (6 bases). CDR1 and CDR2 (germline): LNHNV, YYDKDF (reference sequence). CDR3 length: 13 amino acids. V lost 6 bases to trimming and J lost 1 base, with 10 bases between them. CDR3 coding DNA: TGTGCCACCAGGGAAAGCGGGTCCTACGAGCAGTACTTC. Its protein is CATRESGSYEQYF.

The chain couples TRBV3-1 (or the pseudogene TRBV3-2) to TRBJ2-5; 12 positions agree with TRBD2. Per germline, CDR1 LGHDT and CDR2 YNNKEL (reference sequence). Trimming cost V 1 base and J 5 bases; bases outside gene matches: 8. CDR3 length equals 17 residues. The CDR3 region has the DNA TGTGCCAGCAGCCAAGGTCTAGCGGGGGGGTTGGGTGAGACCCAGTACTTC. Its translation: CASSQGLAGGLGETQYF.

The V call is TRBV5-4, the J call TRBJ1-1; possibly TRBD1 for D (6 bases). Per the germline V gene, CDR1 is SGHNT and CDR2 is YYREEE (reference sequence). The CDR3 contains 13 residues. Trimming stripped 1 base from V and 7 bases from J, with 11 bases between. This CDR3 is CASSLQGQGEAFF. The CDR3 bases are TGTGCCAGCAGCTTGCAGGGGCAGGGTGAAGCTTTCTTT.

The genes are TRBV7-2 and TRBJ2-1, with D tentatively TRBD2 (5 bases). CDR1 is SGHTA and CDR2 is FQGNSA in the germline V gene. The length of the CDR3 is 18 residues. V was cut by 5 bases and J by 0 bases, with 20 bases left in between. The CDR3 DNA reads TGTGCCAGCAGCCGCACCCGGGGAGCCCTGAGCTCCTACAATGAGCAGTTCTTC. As protein: CASSRTRGALSSYNEQFF. The full variable domain, rest sourced from reference TRBV7-2 and TRBJ2-1, is GAGVSQSPSNKVTEKGKDVELRCDPISGHTALYWYRQSLGQGLEFLIYFQGNSAPDKSGLPSDRFSAERTGGSVSTLTIQRTQQEDSAVYLCASSRTRGALSSYNEQFFGPGTRLTVL.

The rearrangement joins TRBV7-3 to TRBJ2-5; D unclear. This CDR3 has 13 amino acids. CDR1 is SGHTA and CDR2 is FQGTGA in the germline V gene. The V end lost 0 bases, the J end lost 4 bases, and 6 bases lay between the germline ends. The CDR3: CASSLTPRETQYF. The CDR3 bases are TGTGCCAGCAGCTTAACCCCGAGAGAGACCCAGTACTTC.

This clone was detected a few times. This rearrangement joins TRBV11-2 to TRBJ2-3; D possibly corresponds to TRBD2 (6 bases). This CDR3 region has 17 residues. Trimming removed 1 base from V and 3 bases from J, with 17 bases in between. The V gene's germline CDR1 is SGHAT and CDR2 FQNNGV. CDR3 sequence reads: CASSLGLTGVETDTQYF. The CDR3 nucleotides read TGTGCCAGCAGCTTAGGTCTAACGGGAGTGGAGACAGATACGCAGTATTTT.